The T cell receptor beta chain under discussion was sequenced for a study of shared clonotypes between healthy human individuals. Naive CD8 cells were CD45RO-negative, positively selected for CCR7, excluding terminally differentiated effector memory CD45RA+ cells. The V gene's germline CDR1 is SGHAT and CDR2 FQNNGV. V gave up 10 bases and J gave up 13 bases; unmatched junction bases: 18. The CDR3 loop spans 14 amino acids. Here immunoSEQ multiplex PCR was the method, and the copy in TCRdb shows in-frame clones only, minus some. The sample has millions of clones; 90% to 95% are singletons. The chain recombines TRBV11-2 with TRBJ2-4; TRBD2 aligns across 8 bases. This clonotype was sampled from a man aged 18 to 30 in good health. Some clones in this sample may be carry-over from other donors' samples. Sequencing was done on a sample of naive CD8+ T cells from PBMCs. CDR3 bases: TGTGCCACCGCCGAACGGGAGGGCCCCTCGAGACAGTACTTC. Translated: CATAEREGPSRQYF.